Shown below are 10 T cell receptor beta chains from a single sample sequenced in a study of vaccination and CD4 T cells after COVID-19. Cultured CD4+ T cell DNA underwent sequencing with the Oncomine TCR Beta short-read assay. TCRdb passed the PCR reads through MiXCR, listing each CDR3 protein once. The table has 5,500 to 7,500 distinct CDR3 sequences, less than 55% seen once. As for treatment: roughly ten-day PBMC culture with coronavirus spike peptide pools or control peptides (ViraFEST assay). Pre-COVID-19 pandemic sampling (2011-2018) yielded the unexposed donor's CD4+ T cells. What these receptors recognize is not known. Sample: CD4+ T cells from blood, cultured in vitro. These receptors originate from a human donor in good health.

The chain has TRBV10-2 and TRBJ1-6; D is unclear. In germline, CDR1 is WSHSY, CDR2 SAAADI. The CDR3 runs 17 residues. V lost 0 bases to trimming and J lost 0 bases, with 9 bases between them. CDR3 in amino acids: CASSESSLSSYNSPLHF. The CDR3 DNA follows: TGCGCCAGCAGTGAGTCGAGTCTGAGCTCCTATAATTCACCCCTCCACTTT.

This clonotype appeared a few times. V and J are TRBV4-1 and TRBJ2-3; 8 nucleotides agree with TRBD1. Germline CDR1 and CDR2: MGHRA and YSYEKL. V gave up 4 bases and J gave up 3 bases; unmatched junction bases: 3. The CDR3 has 14 residues. The CDR3 coding sequence is TGCGCCAGCAGCCCCGGACAGGGAACAGATACGCAGTATTTT. This sequence encodes CASSPGQGTDTQYF.

The rearrangement links TRBV6-1 to TRBJ2-3; D is perhaps TRBD1 (7 bases). V lost 8 bases to trimming and J lost 2 bases, with 20 bases between them. Germline CDR1 and CDR2: MNHNS and SASEGT. The CDR3 is made up of 16 amino acids. The DNA for the CDR3 is TGTGCCAGCTTGGCCAGGGGGGCGGTATCCACAGATACGCAGTATTTT. The encoded protein is CASLARGAVSTDTQYF.

The chain joins TRBV12-3 or TRBV12-4 to TRBJ2-7; maybe TRBD2 (5 bases). This CDR3 region has 15 residues. V lost 4 bases, J lost 6 bases, and 19 bases lay in between. The CDR3 nucleotides are TGTGCCAGCAGTTCTAGCCTCAGGCGGTGGGGCGAGCAGTACTTC. Translating it yields CASSSSLRRWGEQYF.

This clonotype was recorded a few times. The chain has TRBV12-3 or TRBV12-4 and TRBJ2-7; 7 bases align to TRBD2. V lost 6 bases to trimming and J lost 6 bases; unmatched junction nucleotides: 11. The CDR3 loop spans 14 amino acids. This CDR3 is CASRPSGTTPEQYF. The CDR3 nucleotides are TGTGCCAGCAGACCCAGCGGGACCACCCCCGAGCAGTACTTC.

This clonotype has only a few counts. The V and J genes are TRBV5-1 and TRBJ1-6; 8 bases fit TRBD1. J lost 10 bases, V lost 6 bases, and 12 bases had no gene match. The CDR3 is 15 residues long. Germline V gene sequence: CDR1 SGHRS, CDR2 YFSETQ. The chain's CDR3 is CASTKFGQGGSPLHF. CDR3 bases: TGCGCCAGCACCAAATTCGGACAGGGTGGCTCACCCCTCCACTTT.

This chain links TRBV30 with TRBJ2-3; TRBD1 agrees at 8 bases. With V trimmed by 8 bases and J by 2 bases, 15 bases remained unmatched. Per germline, CDR1 GTSNPN and CDR2 SVGIG (reference sequence). The CDR3 sequence is 16 residues long. This chain's CDR3 is CASRAPGGWVTDTQYF. In nucleotides, the CDR3 is TGTGCCAGCAGGGCCCCAGGGGGCTGGGTCACAGATACGCAGTATTTT. Looking up the rest from reference TRBV30 and TRBJ2-3 gives the full variable domain: SQTIHQWPATLVQPVGSPLSLECTVEGTSNPNLYWYRQAAGRGLQLLFYSVGIGQISSEVPQNLSASRPQDRQFILSSKKLLLSDSGFYLCASRAPGGWVTDTQYFGPGTRLTVL.

The chain recombines TRBV19 with TRBJ2-1, with D perhaps TRBD2 (6 bases). Germline CDR1 reads LNHDA; CDR2 reads SQIVND (reference sequence). The CDR3 is 16 amino acids. V lost 3 bases, J lost 5 bases, and 17 bases lay in between. In DNA form, the CDR3 reads TGTGCCAGTAGTATTTTGGGGGGTCGGTCGAACAATGAGCAGTTCTTC. Translating it yields CASSILGGRSNNEQFF.

The chain carries TRBV4-3 and TRBJ1-2, with a weak D call TRBD1 (5 bases). From germline, CDR1 is LGHNA and CDR2 YSLEER. Trimming pared 1 base from V and 8 bases from J, leaving 14 bases between. The CDR3 is made up of 14 amino acids. The CDR3 DNA reads TGCGCCAGCAGCCAAGTCACGGGATGGGACGGCTACACCTTC. This sequence encodes CASSQVTGWDGYTF.

This clonotype was recorded once. The chain employs TRBV23-1 and TRBJ1-2; TRBD1 aligns across 8 bases. TRBV23-1 is known as an ORF, though its function is uncertain. The CDR3 consists of 21 residues. Unmatched junction bases numbered 24, after V lost 4 bases and J lost 2 bases. CDR3 coding DNA: TGCGCCAGCAGTCGCATCCGGGACAGGAGTCCCTTGGATGTGTCGAACTATGGCTACACCTTC. The encoded protein is CASSRIRDRSPLDVSNYGYTF.